This is a list of T cell receptor beta chains from one sample in a study of human T cells and chemical hapten exposure. TCRdb redid the calling of the RACE reads with MiXCR, one entry per CDR3 protein. The sample yields about 260,000 distinct CDR3 sequences, 7.5% to 9% seen once. Source: whole blood, taken in connection with sensitization to the hapten diphenylcyclopropenone (DPC). The receptors originated from a woman between 35 and 50 years old with alopecia areata. Some clones in this sample may be carry-over from other donors' samples. Each CDR3 is given with its conserved first and last residue. The order of the fields is CDR3 DNA, CDR3 protein, J gene, D gene, clone size, V gene. D genes are given only for firm matches. The size of a clone is reported for some rows only, either as once, few or many, or as a class for expanded clones.

CDR3nt: TGCAGTGCTAGATACAGCTCAGGGTCCACTGAAGCTTTCTTT
CDR3aa: CSARYSSGSTEAFF
j_gene: TRBJ1-1
d_gene: -
abundance: -
v_gene: TRBV20-1

CDR3nt: TGTGCCAGCAGCCAGGGCACAGATACGCAGTATTTT
CDR3aa: CASSQGTDTQYF
j_gene: TRBJ2-3
d_gene: -
abundance: many
v_gene: TRBV7-3

CDR3nt: TGTGCCTCAGGGAGTAGCACAGATACGCAGTATTTT
CDR3aa: CASGSSTDTQYF
j_gene: TRBJ2-3
d_gene: -
abundance: -
v_gene: TRBV10-3

CDR3nt: TGTGCCAGCAGCGTAAGACTAGCGAGTTACAATGAGCAGTTCTTC
CDR3aa: CASSVRLASYNEQFF
j_gene: TRBJ2-1
d_gene: TRBD2
abundance: many
v_gene: TRBV9

CDR3nt: TGCGCCAGCAGCCCCGACCTTCGCTCCTACGAGCAGTACTTC
CDR3aa: CASSPDLRSYEQYF
j_gene: TRBJ2-7
d_gene: -
abundance: many
v_gene: TRBV5-1

CDR3nt: TGTGCCAGCAGCCTACAGGGGAATATTGGCTATGGCTACACCTTC
CDR3aa: CASSLQGNIGYGYTF
j_gene: TRBJ1-2
d_gene: TRBD1
abundance: -
v_gene: TRBV5-6

CDR3nt: TGTGCCAGCAGTTCCCCCCCAGCGGGAGAGTACGAGCAGTACTTC
CDR3aa: CASSSPPAGEYEQYF
j_gene: TRBJ2-7
d_gene: TRBD2
abundance: few
v_gene: TRBV12-3/TRBV12-4

CDR3nt: TGTGCCAGCAGCTTGACTAGCGGATACGAGCAGTACTTC
CDR3aa: CASSLTSGYEQYF
j_gene: TRBJ2-7
d_gene: TRBD2
abundance: many
v_gene: TRBV7-2

CDR3nt: TGCAGTGCACAGGACAGGCCGGGGAATACGCAGTATTTT
CDR3aa: CSAQDRPGNTQYF
j_gene: TRBJ2-3
d_gene: TRBD1
abundance: -
v_gene: TRBV20-1

CDR3nt: TGTGCCAGCAGTTTCCGCCCCTTATATAGCAATCAGCCCCAGCATTTT
CDR3aa: CASSFRPLYSNQPQHF
j_gene: TRBJ1-5
d_gene: -
abundance: -
v_gene: TRBV12-3/TRBV12-4

CDR3nt: TGCGCCAGCAGCTCCACCGGACAGGGCTACGAGCAGTACTTC
CDR3aa: CASSSTGQGYEQYF
j_gene: TRBJ2-7
d_gene: TRBD1
abundance: few
v_gene: TRBV5-1

CDR3nt: TGTGCCCTAGGGGTAGGGCTTAACGCTGAAGCTTTCTTT
CDR3aa: CALGVGLNAEAFF
j_gene: TRBJ1-1
d_gene: -
abundance: few
v_gene: TRBV7-9

CDR3nt: TGTGCCAGCAGCCGACTACCACCGCAGGGTGCCTATAATTCACCCCTCCACTTT
CDR3aa: CASSRLPPQGAYNSPLHF
j_gene: TRBJ1-6
d_gene: -
abundance: few
v_gene: TRBV7-6

CDR3nt: TGTGCCAGCAGCGTAGCTACAGCCTTGAACACTGAAGCTTTCTTT
CDR3aa: CASSVATALNTEAFF
j_gene: TRBJ1-1
d_gene: -
abundance: many
v_gene: TRBV9

CDR3nt: TGCAGTGCTAGAGATCCTCGGGGGGACACTGAAGCTTTCTTT
CDR3aa: CSARDPRGDTEAFF
j_gene: TRBJ1-1
d_gene: -
abundance: few
v_gene: TRBV20-1

CDR3nt: TGTGCCAGCAGCTTAAGAGCGGGATATGGCGGGGAGCTGTTTTTT
CDR3aa: CASSLRAGYGGELFF
j_gene: TRBJ2-2
d_gene: TRBD2
abundance: -
v_gene: TRBV7-3

CDR3nt: TGTGCCAGCAGTTTCATAGCCCCCGCTCCCAATGAGCAGTTCTTC
CDR3aa: CASSFIAPAPNEQFF
j_gene: TRBJ2-1
d_gene: -
abundance: -
v_gene: TRBV28

CDR3nt: TGTGCCAGCCAAGCGGGGGGCTCCTCCGGGGAGCTGTTTTTT
CDR3aa: CASQAGGSSGELFF
j_gene: TRBJ2-2
d_gene: TRBD2
abundance: few
v_gene: TRBV28

CDR3nt: TGTGCCAGCAGCCCCGGGACTAGCTATTACGAGCAGTACTTC
CDR3aa: CASSPGTSYYEQYF
j_gene: TRBJ2-7
d_gene: TRBD2
abundance: many
v_gene: TRBV7-6

CDR3nt: TGTGCCAGCAGTTGGAGGGGAGGGATCCAAGAGACCCAGTACTTC
CDR3aa: CASSWRGGIQETQYF
j_gene: TRBJ2-5
d_gene: TRBD2
abundance: -
v_gene: TRBV12-3/TRBV12-4

CDR3nt: TGTGGCGACGGGACTAGCGCATACTACAATGAGCAGTTCTTC
CDR3aa: CGDGTSAYYNEQFF
j_gene: TRBJ2-1
d_gene: TRBD2
abundance: -
v_gene: TRBV28

CDR3nt: TGCAGTGCTAGCCCCGGACTAGCGGGACTGACAGATACGCAGTATTTT
CDR3aa: CSASPGLAGLTDTQYF
j_gene: TRBJ2-3
d_gene: TRBD2
abundance: many
v_gene: TRBV20-1

CDR3nt: TGTGCCAGCACCCCAGGACAGGCCTACGAGCAGTACTTC
CDR3aa: CASTPGQAYEQYF
j_gene: TRBJ2-7
d_gene: TRBD1
abundance: -
v_gene: TRBV28

CDR3nt: TGCAGCGTTGAAGAGGGGAACACCGGGGAGCTGTTTTTT
CDR3aa: CSVEEGNTGELFF
j_gene: TRBJ2-2
d_gene: -
abundance: few
v_gene: TRBV29-1

CDR3nt: TGTGCCAGCAGCTCCCAAGCGTACAGGACCAATCAGCCCCAGCATTTT
CDR3aa: CASSSQAYRTNQPQHF
j_gene: TRBJ1-5
d_gene: -
abundance: -
v_gene: TRBV5-6

CDR3nt: TGTGCTAGCAGCTTAGTCGCGTACACCGGGGAGCTGTTTTTT
CDR3aa: CASSLVAYTGELFF
j_gene: TRBJ2-2
d_gene: -
abundance: few
v_gene: TRBV7-7

CDR3nt: TGTGCCAGCAGGACCCCTACCAACCCAACCTACGAGCAGTACTTC
CDR3aa: CASRTPTNPTYEQYF
j_gene: TRBJ2-7
d_gene: -
abundance: -
v_gene: TRBV6-2/TRBV6-3

CDR3nt: TGTGCCAGCAGTTACTCTTCAGGGGCCCGATACGAGCAGTACTTC
CDR3aa: CASSYSSGARYEQYF
j_gene: TRBJ2-7
d_gene: -
abundance: few
v_gene: TRBV6-6

CDR3nt: TGTGCCAGCTGCGGAGACCGAGAACCCTCCTATGGCTACACCTTC
CDR3aa: CASCGDREPSYGYTF
j_gene: TRBJ1-2
d_gene: -
abundance: many
v_gene: TRBV2

CDR3nt: TGTGCCACCAGTGATTCGAGGGGAAGTGGTTTTGGCTACACCTTC
CDR3aa: CATSDSRGSGFGYTF
j_gene: TRBJ1-2
d_gene: -
abundance: few
v_gene: TRBV24-1

CDR3nt: TGCAGTGCTAGAGATATTTACCACAAAGCACCGGGACTAGCGGATTACGAGCAGTACTTC
CDR3aa: CSARDIYHKAPGLADYEQYF
j_gene: TRBJ2-7
d_gene: TRBD2
abundance: few
v_gene: TRBV20-1

CDR3nt: TGTGCCAGCAGTTTGCGCGGGAGTGCTGGAGAGACCCAGTACTTC
CDR3aa: CASSLRGSAGETQYF
j_gene: TRBJ2-5
d_gene: TRBD2
abundance: many
v_gene: TRBV12-3/TRBV12-4

CDR3nt: TGTGCCAGCAGCGAGCTATCGAGATCTAGCAATCAGCCCCAGCATTTT
CDR3aa: CASSELSRSSNQPQHF
j_gene: TRBJ1-5
d_gene: -
abundance: few
v_gene: TRBV2

CDR3nt: TGTGCCAGCAGTTTACAGGACAGAGCCAAAGCTTTCTTT
CDR3aa: CASSLQDRAKAFF
j_gene: TRBJ1-1
d_gene: -
abundance: -
v_gene: TRBV27

CDR3nt: TGTGCCAGCAGTTTTTCCCCCGGACTAGCGGAGTTCACAGATACGCAGTATTTT
CDR3aa: CASSFSPGLAEFTDTQYF
j_gene: TRBJ2-3
d_gene: TRBD2
abundance: -
v_gene: TRBV12-3/TRBV12-4

CDR3nt: TGTGCCACCAGTGATTTGCACCCAGGGGCAGATACGCAGTATTTT
CDR3aa: CATSDLHPGADTQYF
j_gene: TRBJ2-3
d_gene: -
abundance: -
v_gene: TRBV24-1

CDR3nt: TGTGCCAGCAGACAGGGGCCCTACTATGGCTACACCTTC
CDR3aa: CASRQGPYYGYTF
j_gene: TRBJ1-2
d_gene: TRBD1
abundance: few
v_gene: TRBV2

CDR3nt: TGCAGTGTCCCCGGGACAGGGACCTACGAGCAGTACTTC
CDR3aa: CSVPGTGTYEQYF
j_gene: TRBJ2-7
d_gene: TRBD1
abundance: -
v_gene: TRBV20-1

CDR3nt: TGTGCCAGCAGTTATTTGGCACCTTCACCCCTCCACTTT
CDR3aa: CASSYLAPSPLHF
j_gene: TRBJ1-6
d_gene: -
abundance: few
v_gene: TRBV6-5

CDR3nt: TGTGCCAGCAGCTTGATCGGGGAGATATGGGAGCAGTTCTTC
CDR3aa: CASSLIGEIWEQFF
j_gene: TRBJ2-1
d_gene: -
abundance: few
v_gene: TRBV7-2

CDR3nt: TGTGCCAGCAGCTTAGATCTCCCTAGCGGGATCTACGAGCAGTACTTC
CDR3aa: CASSLDLPSGIYEQYF
j_gene: TRBJ2-7
d_gene: TRBD2
abundance: few
v_gene: TRBV11-2

CDR3nt: TGTGCCAGCAGCCGGGACTCGCCTAACTATGGCTACACCTTC
CDR3aa: CASSRDSPNYGYTF
j_gene: TRBJ1-2
d_gene: -
abundance: -
v_gene: TRBV4-2

CDR3nt: TGTGCTAGTGGTTTGGCCTCCCCCCTCACAGGGGGCTTGGGTCAGCCCCAGCATTTT
CDR3aa: CASGLASPLTGGLGQPQHF
j_gene: TRBJ1-5
d_gene: TRBD1
abundance: few
v_gene: TRBV12-5

CDR3nt: TGCAGCGTTTCGACTAGCTGGTATGAGCAGTTCTTC
CDR3aa: CSVSTSWYEQFF
j_gene: TRBJ2-1
d_gene: TRBD2
abundance: -
v_gene: TRBV29-1

CDR3nt: TGTGCCAGCAGTCCCCGACCCCATCAGAACACTGAAGCTTTCTTT
CDR3aa: CASSPRPHQNTEAFF
j_gene: TRBJ1-1
d_gene: -
abundance: -
v_gene: TRBV12-3/TRBV12-4

CDR3nt: TGTGCCAGCAGCTTACGGGGGAAACGAGGGACAGATACGCAGTATTTT
CDR3aa: CASSLRGKRGTDTQYF
j_gene: TRBJ2-3
d_gene: -
abundance: many
v_gene: TRBV7-2

CDR3nt: TGCAGCGTCCAGGGGGCGCCTAACTATGGCTACACCTTC
CDR3aa: CSVQGAPNYGYTF
j_gene: TRBJ1-2
d_gene: TRBD1
abundance: many
v_gene: TRBV29-1

CDR3nt: TGCAGTGCTAGAGATCATCAGGCTAGACGGGACACTGAAGCTTTCTTT
CDR3aa: CSARDHQARRDTEAFF
j_gene: TRBJ1-1
d_gene: -
abundance: many
v_gene: TRBV20-1

CDR3nt: TGTGCCAGCAGTGCAACTTGGGTGGAGACCCAGTACTTC
CDR3aa: CASSATWVETQYF
j_gene: TRBJ2-5
d_gene: -
abundance: few
v_gene: TRBV6-1